This T cell receptor beta chain was identified in a study of technical replicates of blood from a few donors (TCRdb year 2017). The method was the immunoSEQ multiplex PCR assay. This is the immuneACCESS table as TCRdb keeps it, with only in-frame sequences that have V and J called. A part of the clones is gone; compared with another copy, unresolved V genes explain less than half, and the rest is unexplained. For this sample the table gives 60,000 to 65,000 clones, of which approximately 86% were detected only once. Clones ranked in the top ten supply about 5% of the sample. Of note for this clone: Its antigen is not yet known. No quality values exist for individual bases; no much larger clone is one base distant.

From the cysteine up to the phenylalanine, the CDR3 has a length of 17 residues. The DNA shown is the 51-base CDR3, in frame from base 1. As encoded in the germline V gene, CDR1 is MGHRA while CDR2 is YSYEKL. V is cut by 3 bases and J by 0 bases, and the space between the germline ends is 17 bases. The sample was PBMCs. This receptor was identified in a human donor in good health. Some clones in this sample may be carry-over from other donors' samples. The chain joins TRBV4-1 to TRBJ1-2, with the D gene call left open. The CDR3 reads CASSHSQARGANYGYTF. In nucleotides, the sequence is TGCGCCAGCAGCCACAGCCAAGCTAGAGGAGCTAACTATGGCTACACCTTC.